Presented here are 3 T cell receptor beta chains from one specimen sequenced in a study of lymphopenia after photon versus proton radiotherapy. The data were produced by immunoSEQ multiplex PCR, yet TCRdb's version contains in-frame clones alone and is incomplete. The sample yields some 20,000 clones, 85% to 95% seen once. Sequenced material: peripheral blood, taken from a patient treated with photon-based radiotherapy. Every receptor here comes from a man in his 60s with pancreatic cancer.

The chain couples TRBV7-9 to TRBJ1-5; TRBD1 matches at 9 bases. Germline V gene sequence: CDR1 SEHNR, CDR2 FQNEAQ (reference sequence). V was clipped by 8 bases and J by 1 base; unmatched bases: 9. The CDR3 runs to 16 residues. In nucleotides, the CDR3 is TGTGCCAGCGGCCGACAGGGGGGACCGAGCAATCAGCCCCAGCATTTT. Protein product: CASGRQGGPSNQPQHF. Full variable domain (rest looked up from reference TRBV7-9 and TRBJ1-5): DTGVSQNPRHKITKRGQNVTFRCDPISEHNRLYWYRQTLGQGPEFLTYFQNEAQLEKSRLLSDRFSAERPKGSFSTLEIQRTEQGDSAMYLCASGRQGGPSNQPQHFGDGTRLSIL.

Only a few counts were recorded for this clone. The chain joins TRBV4-1 to TRBJ1-6; D is uncertain. The CDR3 consists of 16 residues. CDR1 and CDR2 from the germline V gene are MGHRA and YSYEKL. V lost 1 base to trimming and J lost 9 bases, with 16 bases between them. The CDR3 sequence is CASSQVTGPRASPLHF. CDR3 bases: TGCGCCAGCAGCCAAGTTACCGGGCCCCGGGCTTCACCCCTCCACTTT.

V gene TRBV10-3 combines with J gene TRBJ1-2, with D unclear. The CDR3 covers 12 residues. Germline V gene sequence: CDR1 ENHRY, CDR2 SYGVKD. Between the trimmed V and J ends, which lost 4 bases and 6 bases, there was a span of 9 bases. The CDR3 sequence: CAISGTKDGYTF. The CDR3 DNA follows: TGTGCCATCAGTGGGACGAAGGATGGCTACACCTTC.